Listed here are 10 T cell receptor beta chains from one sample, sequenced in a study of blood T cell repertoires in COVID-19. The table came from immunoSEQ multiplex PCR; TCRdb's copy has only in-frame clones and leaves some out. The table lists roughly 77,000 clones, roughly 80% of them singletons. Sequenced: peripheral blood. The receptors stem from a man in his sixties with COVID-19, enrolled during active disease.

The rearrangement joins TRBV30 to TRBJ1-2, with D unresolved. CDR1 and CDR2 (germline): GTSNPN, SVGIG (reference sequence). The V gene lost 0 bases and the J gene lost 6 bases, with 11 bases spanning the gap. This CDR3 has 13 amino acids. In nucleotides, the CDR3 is TGTGCCTGGAGTGTAAGAGGAAACGATGGCTACACCTTC. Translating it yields CAWSVRGNDGYTF.

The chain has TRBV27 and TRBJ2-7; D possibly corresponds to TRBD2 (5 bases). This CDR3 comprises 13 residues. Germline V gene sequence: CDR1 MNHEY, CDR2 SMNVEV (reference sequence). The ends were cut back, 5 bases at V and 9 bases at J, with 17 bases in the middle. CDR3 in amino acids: CASSPAVVGRQYF. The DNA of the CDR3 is TGTGCCAGCAGTCCCGCGGTAGTTGGGAGGCAGTACTTC.

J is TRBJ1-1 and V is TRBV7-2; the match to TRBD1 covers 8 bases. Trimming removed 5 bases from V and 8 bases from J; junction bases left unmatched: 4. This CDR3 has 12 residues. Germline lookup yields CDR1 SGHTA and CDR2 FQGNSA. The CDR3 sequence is CASSPRTGEAFF. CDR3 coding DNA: TGTGCCAGCAGCCCCCGGACAGGGGAAGCTTTCTTT.

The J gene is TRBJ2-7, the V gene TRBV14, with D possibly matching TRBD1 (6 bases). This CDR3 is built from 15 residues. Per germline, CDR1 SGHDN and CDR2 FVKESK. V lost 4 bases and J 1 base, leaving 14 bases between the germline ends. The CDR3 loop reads CASSPLLTGSYEQYF. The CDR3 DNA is TGTGCCAGCAGCCCACTCTTGACAGGATCCTACGAGCAGTACTTC.

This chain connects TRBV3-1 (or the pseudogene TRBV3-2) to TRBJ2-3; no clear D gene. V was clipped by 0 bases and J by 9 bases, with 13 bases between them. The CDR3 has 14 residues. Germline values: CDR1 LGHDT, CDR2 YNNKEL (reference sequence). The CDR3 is CASSQDLSQPTQYF. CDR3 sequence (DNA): TGTGCCAGCAGCCAAGATCTTAGCCAGCCAACGCAGTATTTT.

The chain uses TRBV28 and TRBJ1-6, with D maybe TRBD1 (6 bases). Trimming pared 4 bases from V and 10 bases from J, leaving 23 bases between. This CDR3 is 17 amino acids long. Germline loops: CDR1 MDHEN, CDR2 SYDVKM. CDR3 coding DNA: TGTGCCAGCAGTTCTTATCACCGGGACACTGAGAAGTCACCCCTCCACTTT. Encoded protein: CASSSYHRDTEKSPLHF.

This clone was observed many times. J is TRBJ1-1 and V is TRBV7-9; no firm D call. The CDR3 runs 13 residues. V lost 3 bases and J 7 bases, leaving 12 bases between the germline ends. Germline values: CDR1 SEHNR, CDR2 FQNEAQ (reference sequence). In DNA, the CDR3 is TGTGCCAGCAGCTTCGTGACTACAGTTGAAGCTTTCTTT. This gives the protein CASSFVTTVEAFF.

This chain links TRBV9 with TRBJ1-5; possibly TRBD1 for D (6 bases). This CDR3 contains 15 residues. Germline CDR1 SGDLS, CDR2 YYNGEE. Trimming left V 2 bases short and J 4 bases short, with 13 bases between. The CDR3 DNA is TGTGCCAGCAGCGTCCTCCCAGGGGTTAATCAGCCCCAGCATTTT. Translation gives CASSVLPGVNQPQHF.

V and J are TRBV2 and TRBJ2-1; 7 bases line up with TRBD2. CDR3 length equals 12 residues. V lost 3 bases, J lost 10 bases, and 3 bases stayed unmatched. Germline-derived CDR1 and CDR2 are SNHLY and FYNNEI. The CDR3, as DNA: TGTGCCAGCAGTGAGACGGGGGGAGAGCAGTTCTTC. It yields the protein CASSETGGEQFF.

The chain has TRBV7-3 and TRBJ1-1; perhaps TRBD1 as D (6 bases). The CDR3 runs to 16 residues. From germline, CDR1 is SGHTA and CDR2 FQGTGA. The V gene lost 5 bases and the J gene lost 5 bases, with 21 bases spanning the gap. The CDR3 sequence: CASSPTGGAGWTEAFF. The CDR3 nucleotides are TGTGCCAGCAGCCCCACCGGGGGGGCCGGGTGGACTGAAGCTTTCTTT.